This TCR beta chain was captured by sequencing in a study of blood T cell repertoires in COVID-19 (dated by TCRdb to the early 2020s). Background for the entire study: Samples from collaborators originated in the United States, Italy and Spain and spanned both the acute and convalescent phases of COVID-19. The material from the prospective study consisted of cDNA or gDNA derived from T cells, B-cell-depleted T cells, or PBMCs. The repertoires were released in a freely available public database meant as a resource for research on the immune response to SARS-CoV-2. Samples were obtained from the ongoing ImmuneRACE study (first 160 participants) and from over 1,000 subjects provided by 6 global collaborators. Deeply sampled blood TCRbeta repertoires from subjects exposed to, actively infected with, or recovered from COVID-19 were included in the dataset. Where HLA class I and class II types were available, the types were taken from metadata supplied by the sample provider, not from assay-based typing. A de-identified subject ID, COVID-19 status, age in years and sex were almost always included in the sample metadata.

Turning to this clone: Its specific antigen is unknown. Base qualities are not provided; no much larger clone lies one nucleotide away.

The collaborating institutions used their own protocols to collect whole blood in K2EDTA tubes. For TCRbeta analysis, collaborator samples were shipped as frozen whole blood, as isolated PBMCs, or as DNA extracted from either sample type. Here is what the overall study found, with its caveats: The amount of clinical and demographic metadata varied by source and participant and was provided uncurated.

The immunoSEQ Assay, a bias-controlled multiplex PCR, was used to amplify TCRbeta CDR3 regions from genomic DNA. Per the source publication's procedure: Within the assay, amplification of reference gene primers was used to estimate how many nucleated cells each sample contained. To quantify the absolute abundance of each unique TCRbeta CDR3 rearrangement, sequence reads were collapsed and filtered. For each sample, productive Simpson clonality was calculated as the square root of Simpson's diversity index over productive rearrangements. The clones in this table, taken by TCRdb from immuneACCESS, are in-frame only. Not every clone is retained; where verified, under half of the shortfall comes from an unresolved V gene, and the cause of the rest is unknown. From that table come the V and J calls and clone size; the DNA was used to work out D and trimming. For this sample the table gives some 400,000 clones, of which 90% were detected only once. Of the sample, roughly 6.8% falls within the top ten clones.

Its CDR3 holds 14 amino acids, cysteine through phenylalanine. The only DNA kept is the CDR3, 42 bases in frame from the first base. From the germline V gene (reference sequence), CDR1 is SEHNR and CDR2 is FQNEAQ. V is shortened by 4 bases, J by 1 base, and the region joining them spans 10 bases. The sequenced sample consisted of peripheral blood. The rearrangement joined TRBV7-9 to TRBJ1-1, with TRBD1 as a weak D call on 5 bases. This TCR came from a man between 18 and 29 years old with active or convalescent COVID-19. CDR3 reads: CASSSGLTNTEAFF. The sequenced DNA: TGTGCCAGCAGCTCGGGACTGACGAACACTGAAGCTTTCTTT.